These T cell receptor beta chains were read from a single sample in a study of T-cell reconstitution after alpha-beta-depleted transplantation in children. TCRdb re-analysed the PCR reads in MiXCR, keeping a single row per CDR3 protein. The sample lists around 800,000 distinct CDR3 sequences, 15% to 20% occurring once. The material sequenced was PBMCs, mostly from graft donor cells, taken 360 days after TCRalphabeta/CD19-depleted stem cell transplant. The receptor source for this set is a male patient younger than 18 who had a stem cell transplant for acute lymphoblastic leukemia, so the T cells may come from the graft donor. CDR3s include the opening cysteine and the closing phenylalanine or tryptophan. D genes are given only for firm matches. Clone size appears in some rows only: once, few, many, or a class for an expanded clone.

clone_size: few
v_call: TRBV28
d_call: TRBD1
j_call: TRBJ2-2
cdr3_aa: CASNLPGTGAGELFF
cdr3_nt: TGTGCCAGCAACCTGCCCGGGACAGGGGCCGGGGAGCTGTTTTTT

clone_size: NA
v_call: TRBV5-5
d_call: NA
j_call: TRBJ1-1
cdr3_aa: CASSLIILNTEAFF
cdr3_nt: TGTGCCAGCAGCTTGATTATCTTGAACACTGAAGCTTTCTTT

clone_size: few
v_call: TRBV5-1
d_call: TRBD1
j_call: TRBJ2-1
cdr3_aa: CASSIRDRAYNEQFF
cdr3_nt: TGCGCCAGCAGTATACGGGACAGGGCCTACAATGAGCAGTTCTTC

clone_size: few
v_call: TRBV29-1
d_call: TRBD1
j_call: TRBJ2-3
cdr3_aa: CSVEGGRGQGALADTQYF
cdr3_nt: TGCAGCGTTGAAGGTGGAAGGGGCCAGGGGGCGTTGGCAGATACGCAGTATTTT

clone_size: NA
v_call: TRBV29-1
d_call: NA
j_call: TRBJ2-1
cdr3_aa: CSVAQQTYNEQFF
cdr3_nt: TGCAGCGTCGCCCAGCAGACGTACAATGAGCAGTTCTTC

clone_size: few
v_call: TRBV19
d_call: NA
j_call: TRBJ2-7
cdr3_aa: CASSISVAPYEQYF
cdr3_nt: TGTGCCAGTAGTATCTCAGTAGCCCCCTACGAGCAGTACTTC

clone_size: NA
v_call: TRBV7-2
d_call: NA
j_call: TRBJ1-1
cdr3_aa: CASSGKSGLNTEAFF
cdr3_nt: TGTGCCAGCAGTGGGAAATCGGGGCTGAACACTGAAGCTTTCTTT

clone_size: NA
v_call: TRBV12-3/TRBV12-4
d_call: NA
j_call: TRBJ1-2
cdr3_aa: CASSLAGAHTF
cdr3_nt: TGTGCCAGCAGCTTAGCGGGGGCCCACACCTTC

clone_size: few
v_call: TRBV12-3/TRBV12-4
d_call: TRBD1
j_call: TRBJ1-4
cdr3_aa: CASSQGQGEKLFF
cdr3_nt: TGTGCCAGCAGTCAGGGACAGGGAGAAAAACTGTTTTTT

clone_size: few
v_call: TRBV7-9
d_call: TRBD1
j_call: TRBJ1-5
cdr3_aa: CASSLGQGVQPQHF
cdr3_nt: TGTGCCAGCAGCTTGGGACAGGGGGTTCAGCCCCAGCATTTT

clone_size: few
v_call: TRBV5-1
d_call: NA
j_call: TRBJ1-1
cdr3_aa: CASSGYTMNTEAFF
cdr3_nt: TGCGCCAGCAGCGGGTATACAATGAACACTGAAGCTTTCTTT

clone_size: few
v_call: TRBV20-1
d_call: TRBD2
j_call: TRBJ2-3
cdr3_aa: CSAIRRVAGLTDTQYF
cdr3_nt: TGCAGTGCTATCCGACGGGTAGCGGGACTCACAGATACGCAGTATTTT

clone_size: few
v_call: TRBV19
d_call: TRBD2
j_call: TRBJ2-2
cdr3_aa: CASSPSGGGTGELFF
cdr3_nt: TGTGCCAGTAGCCCCAGCGGGGGCGGCACCGGGGAGCTGTTTTTT

clone_size: many
v_call: TRBV6-5
d_call: NA
j_call: TRBJ2-3
cdr3_aa: CASSSDRDTQYF
cdr3_nt: TGTGCCAGCAGTTCGGACAGAGATACGCAGTATTTT

clone_size: NA
v_call: TRBV5-6
d_call: TRBD1
j_call: TRBJ2-5
cdr3_aa: CASSPPRGRTQYF
cdr3_nt: TGTGCCAGCAGCCCCCCCAGGGGGCGGACCCAGTACTTC

clone_size: few
v_call: TRBV25-1
d_call: TRBD1
j_call: TRBJ1-5
cdr3_aa: CASSVSTGGNQPQHF
cdr3_nt: TGTGCCAGCAGTGTATCTACAGGGGGAAATCAGCCCCAGCATTTT

clone_size: NA
v_call: TRBV7-2
d_call: NA
j_call: TRBJ2-1
cdr3_aa: CASSLGISWQSGRNEQFF
cdr3_nt: TGTGCCAGCAGCTTAGGGATAAGTTGGCAATCGGGGAGGAATGAGCAGTTCTTC

clone_size: NA
v_call: TRBV6-1
d_call: NA
j_call: TRBJ1-5
cdr3_aa: CASRRSDGNQPQHF
cdr3_nt: TGTGCCAGCCGCCGATCGGATGGCAATCAGCCCCAGCATTTT

clone_size: NA
v_call: TRBV4-2
d_call: TRBD1
j_call: TRBJ2-5
cdr3_aa: CASSQGGQGAETQYF
cdr3_nt: TGTGCCAGCAGCCAGGGGGGACAGGGGGCAGAGACCCAGTACTTC

clone_size: NA
v_call: TRBV2
d_call: TRBD2
j_call: TRBJ2-5
cdr3_aa: CASSSLAGVETQYF
cdr3_nt: TGTGCCAGCAGTTCCTTAGCGGGAGTTGAGACCCAGTACTTC

clone_size: NA
v_call: TRBV5-1
d_call: NA
j_call: TRBJ1-4
cdr3_aa: CASSLEGGVREKLFF
cdr3_nt: TGCGCCAGCAGCTTGGAGGGCGGGGTGAGAGAAAAACTGTTTTTT

clone_size: few
v_call: TRBV2
d_call: NA
j_call: TRBJ1-1
cdr3_aa: CASRSGRWMNTEAFF
cdr3_nt: TGTGCCAGCAGGTCAGGGCGTTGGATGAACACTGAAGCTTTCTTT

clone_size: NA
v_call: TRBV20-1
d_call: NA
j_call: TRBJ2-7
cdr3_aa: CSANRALSPSYEQYF
cdr3_nt: TGCAGTGCTAACAGGGCCCTCTCCCCCTCCTACGAGCAGTACTTC

clone_size: NA
v_call: TRBV27
d_call: TRBD2
j_call: TRBJ2-7
cdr3_aa: CASSLAASGRWEYF
cdr3_nt: TGTGCCAGCAGTTTAGCGGCTAGCGGGAGGTGGGAGTACTTC

clone_size: NA
v_call: TRBV12-3/TRBV12-4
d_call: TRBD1
j_call: TRBJ2-7
cdr3_aa: CASRKDRGPSYEQYF
cdr3_nt: TGTGCCAGCAGGAAGGACAGGGGGCCTTCCTACGAGCAGTACTTC

clone_size: few
v_call: TRBV7-7
d_call: TRBD2
j_call: TRBJ2-3
cdr3_aa: CASSTGLASTDTQYF
cdr3_nt: TGTGCCAGCAGCACGGGACTAGCAAGCACAGATACGCAGTATTTT

clone_size: few
v_call: TRBV4-1
d_call: NA
j_call: TRBJ2-2
cdr3_aa: CASSQPGKGKTGELFF
cdr3_nt: TGCGCCAGCAGCCAGCCTGGTAAAGGGAAAACCGGGGAGCTGTTTTTT

clone_size: few
v_call: TRBV25-1
d_call: NA
j_call: TRBJ2-2
cdr3_aa: CASSVPGGSGELFF
cdr3_nt: TGTGCCAGCAGTGTACCAGGGGGGTCCGGGGAGCTGTTTTTT

clone_size: many
v_call: TRBV6-5
d_call: NA
j_call: TRBJ2-1
cdr3_aa: CASSPLWASAYDNEQFF
cdr3_nt: TGTGCCAGCAGTCCCCTGTGGGCGTCGGCTTACGACAATGAGCAGTTCTTC

clone_size: NA
v_call: TRBV14
d_call: NA
j_call: TRBJ2-1
cdr3_aa: CASSPLGVYNEQFF
cdr3_nt: TGTGCCAGCAGCCCGCTAGGGGTCTACAATGAGCAGTTCTTC

clone_size: NA
v_call: TRBV25-1
d_call: NA
j_call: TRBJ2-2
cdr3_aa: CASSPSPGSGTNTGELFF
cdr3_nt: TGTGCCAGCAGTCCTTCTCCCGGTAGCGGCACGAACACCGGGGAGCTGTTTTTT

clone_size: NA
v_call: TRBV4-1
d_call: TRBD1
j_call: TRBJ2-7
cdr3_aa: CASSHARDRAYEQYF
cdr3_nt: TGCGCCAGCAGCCATGCCCGGGACAGGGCTTACGAGCAGTACTTC

clone_size: few
v_call: TRBV7-8
d_call: NA
j_call: TRBJ2-7
cdr3_aa: CASSHRPKDSYEQYF
cdr3_nt: TGTGCCAGCAGCCACCGACCTAAAGATTCCTACGAGCAGTACTTC

clone_size: NA
v_call: TRBV10-1
d_call: NA
j_call: TRBJ2-1
cdr3_aa: CASSESGGYNEQFF
cdr3_nt: TGCGCCAGCAGTGAGTCGGGCGGGTACAATGAGCAGTTCTTC

clone_size: NA
v_call: TRBV27
d_call: TRBD1
j_call: TRBJ2-7
cdr3_aa: CASSWAGGPYEQYF
cdr3_nt: TGTGCCAGCAGTTGGGCAGGGGGACCTTACGAGCAGTACTTC

clone_size: few
v_call: TRBV4-1
d_call: NA
j_call: TRBJ2-7
cdr3_aa: CASSQDRVGLYEQYF
cdr3_nt: TGCGCCAGCAGCCAAGACAGAGTTGGTCTCTACGAGCAGTACTTC

clone_size: many
v_call: TRBV24-1
d_call: NA
j_call: TRBJ2-3
cdr3_aa: CATSDWGNTDTQYF
cdr3_nt: TGTGCCACCAGTGATTGGGGGAACACAGATACGCAGTATTTT

clone_size: NA
v_call: TRBV7-8
d_call: TRBD2
j_call: TRBJ2-5
cdr3_aa: CASSPKLAGKPQETQYF
cdr3_nt: TGTGCCAGCAGCCCGAAACTAGCGGGAAAGCCTCAAGAGACCCAGTACTTC

clone_size: many
v_call: TRBV14
d_call: TRBD2
j_call: TRBJ2-1
cdr3_aa: CASELTSGRTILRYNEQFF
cdr3_nt: TGTGCCAGTGAATTGACTAGCGGGAGAACCATACTCCGCTACAATGAGCAGTTCTTC

clone_size: few
v_call: TRBV5-6
d_call: NA
j_call: TRBJ2-5
cdr3_aa: CASSPDSASKETQYF
cdr3_nt: TGTGCCAGCAGCCCTGACAGTGCCTCGAAAGAGACCCAGTACTTC

clone_size: few
v_call: TRBV7-8
d_call: NA
j_call: TRBJ2-1
cdr3_aa: CASSHRTDNEQFF
cdr3_nt: TGTGCCAGCAGCCATCGGACAGACAATGAGCAGTTCTTC

clone_size: many
v_call: TRBV5-1
d_call: TRBD2
j_call: TRBJ2-1
cdr3_aa: CASSWALAGGPGSRDNEQFF
cdr3_nt: TGCGCCAGCAGCTGGGCACTAGCGGGAGGGCCTGGGTCACGAGACAATGAGCAGTTCTTC

clone_size: NA
v_call: TRBV12-3/TRBV12-4
d_call: NA
j_call: TRBJ2-5
cdr3_aa: CASSFDRRETQYF
cdr3_nt: TGTGCCAGCAGTTTTGACAGGAGGGAGACCCAGTACTTC